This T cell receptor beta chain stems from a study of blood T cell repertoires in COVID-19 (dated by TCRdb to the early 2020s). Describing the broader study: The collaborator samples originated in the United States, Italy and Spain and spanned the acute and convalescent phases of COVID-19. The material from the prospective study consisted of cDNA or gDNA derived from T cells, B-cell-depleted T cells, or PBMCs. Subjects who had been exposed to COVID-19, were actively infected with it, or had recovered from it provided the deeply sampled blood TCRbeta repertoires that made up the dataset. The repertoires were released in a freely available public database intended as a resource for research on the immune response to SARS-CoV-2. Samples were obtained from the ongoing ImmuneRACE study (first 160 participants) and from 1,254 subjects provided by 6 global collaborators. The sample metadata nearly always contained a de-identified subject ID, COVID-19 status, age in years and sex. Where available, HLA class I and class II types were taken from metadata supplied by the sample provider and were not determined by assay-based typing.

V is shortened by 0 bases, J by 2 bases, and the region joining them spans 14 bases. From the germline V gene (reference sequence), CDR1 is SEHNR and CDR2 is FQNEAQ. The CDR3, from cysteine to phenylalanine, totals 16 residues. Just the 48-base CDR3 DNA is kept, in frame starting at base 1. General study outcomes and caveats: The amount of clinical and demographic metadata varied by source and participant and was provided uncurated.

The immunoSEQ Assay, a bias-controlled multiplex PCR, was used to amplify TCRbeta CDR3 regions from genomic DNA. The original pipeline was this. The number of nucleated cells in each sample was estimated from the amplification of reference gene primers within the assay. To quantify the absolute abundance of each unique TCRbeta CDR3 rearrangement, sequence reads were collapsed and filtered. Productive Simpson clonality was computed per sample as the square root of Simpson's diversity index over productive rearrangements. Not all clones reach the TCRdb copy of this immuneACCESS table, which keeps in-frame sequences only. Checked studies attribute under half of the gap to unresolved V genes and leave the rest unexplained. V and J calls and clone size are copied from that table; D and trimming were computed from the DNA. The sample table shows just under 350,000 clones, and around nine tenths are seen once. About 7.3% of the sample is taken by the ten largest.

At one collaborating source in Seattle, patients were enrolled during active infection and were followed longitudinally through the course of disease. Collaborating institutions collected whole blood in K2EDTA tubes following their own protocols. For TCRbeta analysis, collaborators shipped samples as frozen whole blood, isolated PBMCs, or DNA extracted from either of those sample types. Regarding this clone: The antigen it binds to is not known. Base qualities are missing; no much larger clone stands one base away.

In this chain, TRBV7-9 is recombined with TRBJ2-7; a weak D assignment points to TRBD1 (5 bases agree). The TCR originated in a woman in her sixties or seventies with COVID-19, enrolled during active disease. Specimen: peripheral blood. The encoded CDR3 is CASSLARQQNPYEQYF. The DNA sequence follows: TGTGCCAGCAGCTTAGCGCGACAGCAAAACCCCTACGAGCAGTACTTC.